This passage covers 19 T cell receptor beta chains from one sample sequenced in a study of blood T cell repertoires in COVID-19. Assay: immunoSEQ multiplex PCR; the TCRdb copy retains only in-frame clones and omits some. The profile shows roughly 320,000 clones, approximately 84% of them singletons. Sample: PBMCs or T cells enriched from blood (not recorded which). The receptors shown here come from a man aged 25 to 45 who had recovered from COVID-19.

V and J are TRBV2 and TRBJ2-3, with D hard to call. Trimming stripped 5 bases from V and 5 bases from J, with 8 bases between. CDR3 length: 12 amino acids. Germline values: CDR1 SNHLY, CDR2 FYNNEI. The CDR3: CASSIRGDTQYF. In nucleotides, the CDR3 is TGTGCCAGCAGTATTAGAGGAGATACGCAGTATTTT.

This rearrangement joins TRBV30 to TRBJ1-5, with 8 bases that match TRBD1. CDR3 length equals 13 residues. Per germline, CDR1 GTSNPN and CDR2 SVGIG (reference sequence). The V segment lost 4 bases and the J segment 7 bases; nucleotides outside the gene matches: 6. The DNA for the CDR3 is TGTGCCTGGACAGGGGGCCCTGGACAGCCCCAGCATTTT. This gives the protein CAWTGGPGQPQHF.

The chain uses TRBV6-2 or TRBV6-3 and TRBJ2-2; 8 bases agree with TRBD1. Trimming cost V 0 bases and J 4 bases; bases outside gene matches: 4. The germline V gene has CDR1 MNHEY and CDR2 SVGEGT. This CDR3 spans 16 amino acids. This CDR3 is CASSYSGRGRTGELFF. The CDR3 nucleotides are TGTGCCAGCAGTTACTCAGGCAGGGGGCGCACCGGGGAGCTGTTTTTT.

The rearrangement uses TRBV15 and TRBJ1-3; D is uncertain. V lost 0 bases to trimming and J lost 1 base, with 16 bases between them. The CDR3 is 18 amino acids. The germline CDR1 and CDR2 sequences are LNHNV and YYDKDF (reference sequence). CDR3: CATSRDPYGGQSGNTIYF. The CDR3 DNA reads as TGTGCCACCAGCAGAGATCCCTATGGAGGTCAGTCTGGAAACACCATATATTTT. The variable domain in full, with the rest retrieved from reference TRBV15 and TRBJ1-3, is DAMVIQNPRYQVTQFGKPVTLSCSQTLNHNVMYWYQQKSSQAPKLLFHYYDKDFNNEADTPDNFQSRRPNTSFCFLDIRSPGLGDTAMYLCATSRDPYGGQSGNTIYFGEGSWLTVV.

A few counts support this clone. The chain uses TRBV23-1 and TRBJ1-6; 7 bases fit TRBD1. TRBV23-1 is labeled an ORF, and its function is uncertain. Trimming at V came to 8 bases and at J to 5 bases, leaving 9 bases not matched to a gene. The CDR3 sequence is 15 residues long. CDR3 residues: CASRPRDSNNSPLHF. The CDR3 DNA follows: TGCGCCAGCCGCCCACGGGACAGCAATAATTCACCCCTCCACTTT.

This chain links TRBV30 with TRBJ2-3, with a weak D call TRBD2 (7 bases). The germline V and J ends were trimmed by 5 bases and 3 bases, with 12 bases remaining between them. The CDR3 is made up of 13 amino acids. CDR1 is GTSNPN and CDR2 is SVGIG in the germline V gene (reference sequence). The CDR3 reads CAWSGGQTDTQYF. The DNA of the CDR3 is TGTGCCTGGTCCGGGGGGCAGACAGATACGCAGTATTTT.

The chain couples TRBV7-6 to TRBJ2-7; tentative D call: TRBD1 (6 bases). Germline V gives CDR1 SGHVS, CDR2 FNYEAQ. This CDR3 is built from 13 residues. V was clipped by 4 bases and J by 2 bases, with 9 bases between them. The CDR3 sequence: CASSSTGTYEQYF. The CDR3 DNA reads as TGTGCCAGCAGCTCTACAGGGACCTACGAGCAGTACTTC.

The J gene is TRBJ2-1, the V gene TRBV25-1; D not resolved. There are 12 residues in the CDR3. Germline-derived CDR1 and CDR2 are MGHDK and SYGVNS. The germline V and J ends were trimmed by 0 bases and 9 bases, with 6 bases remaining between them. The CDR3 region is CASSEYGGEQFF. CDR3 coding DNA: TGTGCCAGCAGTGAATACGGCGGTGAGCAGTTCTTC.

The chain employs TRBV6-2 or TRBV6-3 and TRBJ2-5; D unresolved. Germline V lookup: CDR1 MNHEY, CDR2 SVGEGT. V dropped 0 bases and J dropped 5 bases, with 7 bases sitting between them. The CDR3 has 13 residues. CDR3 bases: TGTGCCAGCAGTTACTCCTGGCGGGAGACCCAGTACTTC. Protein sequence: CASSYSWRETQYF.

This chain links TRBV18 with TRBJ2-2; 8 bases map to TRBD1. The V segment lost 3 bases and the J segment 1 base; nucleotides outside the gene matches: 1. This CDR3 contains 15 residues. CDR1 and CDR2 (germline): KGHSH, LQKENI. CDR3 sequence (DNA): TGTGCCAGCTCACCCGGGACAGGGAACACCGGGGAGCTGTTTTTT. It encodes CASSPGTGNTGELFF.

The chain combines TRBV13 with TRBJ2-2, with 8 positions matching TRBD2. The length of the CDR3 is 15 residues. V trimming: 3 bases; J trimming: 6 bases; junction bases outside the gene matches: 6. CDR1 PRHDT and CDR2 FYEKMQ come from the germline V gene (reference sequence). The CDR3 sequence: CASSLGAGVAGELFF. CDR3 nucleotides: TGTGCCAGCAGCTTGGGAGCGGGAGTAGCCGGGGAGCTGTTTTTT.

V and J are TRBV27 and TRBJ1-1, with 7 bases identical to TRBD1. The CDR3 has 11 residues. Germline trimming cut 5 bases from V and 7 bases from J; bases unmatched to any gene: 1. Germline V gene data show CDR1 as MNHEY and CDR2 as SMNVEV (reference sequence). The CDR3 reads CASSRQGEAFF. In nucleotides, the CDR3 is TGTGCCAGCAGTCGACAGGGTGAAGCTTTCTTT.

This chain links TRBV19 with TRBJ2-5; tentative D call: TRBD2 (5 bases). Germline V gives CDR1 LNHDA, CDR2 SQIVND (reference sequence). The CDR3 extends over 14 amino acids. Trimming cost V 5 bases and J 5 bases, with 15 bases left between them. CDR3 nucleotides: TGTGCCAGTAGTCTCGAGGGAGTTAGGGAGACCCAGTACTTC. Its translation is CASSLEGVRETQYF. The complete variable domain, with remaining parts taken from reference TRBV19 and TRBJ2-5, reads DGGITQSPKYLFRKEGQNVTLSCEQNLNHDAMYWYRQDPGQGLRLIYYSQIVNDFQKGDIAEGYSVSREKKESFPLTVTSAQKNPTAFYLCASSLEGVRETQYFGPGTRLLVL.

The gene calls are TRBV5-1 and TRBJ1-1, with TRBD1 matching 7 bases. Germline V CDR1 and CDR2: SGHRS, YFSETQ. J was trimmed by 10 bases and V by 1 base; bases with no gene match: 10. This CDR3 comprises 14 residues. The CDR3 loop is CASSLSGQELGAFF. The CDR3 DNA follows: TGCGCCAGCAGCTTGTCCGGACAGGAGTTGGGAGCTTTCTTT. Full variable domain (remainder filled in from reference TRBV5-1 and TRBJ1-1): KAGVTQTPRYLIKTRGQQVTLSCSPISGHRSVSWYQQTPGQGLQFLFEYFSETQRNKGNFPGRFSGRQFSNSRSEMNVSTLELGDSALYLCASSLSGQELGAFFGQGTRLTVV.

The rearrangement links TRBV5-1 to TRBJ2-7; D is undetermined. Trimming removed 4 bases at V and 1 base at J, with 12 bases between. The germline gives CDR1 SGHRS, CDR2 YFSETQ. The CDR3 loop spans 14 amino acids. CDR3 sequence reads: CASSLVVGSYEQYF. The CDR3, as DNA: TGCGCCAGCAGCCTTGTTGTCGGGTCCTACGAGCAGTACTTC.

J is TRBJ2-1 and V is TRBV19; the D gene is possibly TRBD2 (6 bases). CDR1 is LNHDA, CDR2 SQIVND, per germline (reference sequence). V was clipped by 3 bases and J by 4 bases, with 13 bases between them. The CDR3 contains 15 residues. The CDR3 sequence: CASSILARSYNEQFF. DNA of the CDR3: TGTGCCAGTAGTATCCTAGCGCGATCTTACAATGAGCAGTTCTTC.

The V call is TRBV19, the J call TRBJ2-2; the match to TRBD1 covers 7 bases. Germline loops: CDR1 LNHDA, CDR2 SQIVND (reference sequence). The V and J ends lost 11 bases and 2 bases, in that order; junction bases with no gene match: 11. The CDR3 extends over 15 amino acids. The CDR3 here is CAASKGDSNTGELFF. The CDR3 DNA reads TGTGCCGCCAGTAAGGGGGACAGTAACACCGGGGAGCTGTTTTTT.

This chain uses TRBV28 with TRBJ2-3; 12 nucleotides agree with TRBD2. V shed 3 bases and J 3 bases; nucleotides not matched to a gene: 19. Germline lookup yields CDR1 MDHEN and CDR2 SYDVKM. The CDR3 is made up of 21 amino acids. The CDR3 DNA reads TGTGCCAGCAGTTTTCCAGACCCGAGGGGTACTAGCGGGGGGCATACAGATACGCAGTATTTT. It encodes CASSFPDPRGTSGGHTDTQYF.

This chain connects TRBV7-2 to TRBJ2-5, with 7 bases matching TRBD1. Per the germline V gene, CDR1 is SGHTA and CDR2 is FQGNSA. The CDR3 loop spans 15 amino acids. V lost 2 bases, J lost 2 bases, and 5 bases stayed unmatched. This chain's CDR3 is CASSLFVGQQETQYF. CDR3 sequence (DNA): TGTGCCAGCAGCTTATTCGTGGGACAGCAAGAGACCCAGTACTTC.